This TCR beta chain was captured in a study of technical replicates of blood from several donors. This CDR3 has 13 residues. Trimming took off 3 bases at V and 5 bases at J, with 10 bases between the two ends. CDR1 is MNHEY and CDR2 is SMNVEV in the germline V gene (reference sequence). Libraries were prepared by immunoSEQ multiplex PCR; TCRdb keeps only in-frame clonotypes and omits some of them. The sample carries some 90,000 clones, about 95% recorded once. Sequences were obtained from T cells isolated from PBMCs. The receptor was isolated from a human donor in good health. The chain combines TRBV27 with TRBJ1-2; D is unclear. The CDR3 DNA is TGTGCCAGCAGTTTGCATCTCAGTTATGGCTACACCTTC. Encoded protein: CASSLHLSYGYTF.